Below are 29 T cell receptor beta chains sequenced from a single sample in a study of blood T cell repertoires in COVID-19. Only in-frame clones appear in the TCRdb table, and some are missing; sequencing was by immunoSEQ multiplex PCR. The sample consists of tens of thousands of clones, approximately 84% of them appearing once. The sequenced sample consisted of peripheral blood. The receptor set was obtained from a man between 60 and 75 years old with acute or convalescent COVID-19.

V is TRBV7-9 and J is TRBJ2-5; tentative D call: TRBD1 (5 bases). The V end was cut by 7 bases, the J end by 2 bases, with 8 bases between. This CDR3 has 12 amino acids. CDR1 and CDR2 (germline): SEHNR, FQNEAQ (reference sequence). The CDR3 reads CASKQVQETQYF. The CDR3 DNA sequence: TGTGCCAGCAAACAGGTTCAAGAGACCCAGTACTTC. Complete variable domain (other parts from reference TRBV7-9 and TRBJ2-5): DTGVSQNPRHKITKRGQNVTFRCDPISEHNRLYWYRQTLGQGPEFLTYFQNEAQLEKSRLLSDRFSAERPKGSFSTLEIQRTEQGDSAMYLCASKQVQETQYFGPGTRLLVL.

The V and J genes are TRBV21-1 and TRBJ1-2; TRBD1 was called by the table and not checked on the DNA. TRBV21-1 represents a pseudogene. The CDR3 consists of 15 residues. The CDR3 spells CASSSPTGLYYGYTF. The CDR3 DNA is TGTGCCAGCAGCAGTCCGACAGGGCTGTACTATGGCTACACCTTC.

The genes are TRBV5-4 and TRBJ1-1; D perhaps matches TRBD1 (6 bases). The CDR3 contains 13 residues. Per germline, CDR1 SGHNT and CDR2 YYREEE (reference sequence). The V end lost 1 base, the J end lost 7 bases, and 11 bases lay between the germline ends. The CDR3, as DNA: TGTGCCAGCAGCTTGTGGGGGGGCGGTGAAGCTTTCTTT. It is translated as CASSLWGGGEAFF.

The chain links TRBV6-5 to TRBJ1-1; perhaps TRBD1 as D (6 bases). V was trimmed by 6 bases and J by 1 base, leaving 15 bases between them. This CDR3 is 15 amino acids long. The germline V gene encodes CDR1 MNHEY and CDR2 SVGAGI. The CDR3 DNA is TGTGCCAGCAGCAGGAAACAGGGAACGAACACTGAAGCTTTCTTT. It specifies CASSRKQGTNTEAFF.

The chain recombines TRBV24-1 with TRBJ2-3; 13 nucleotides match TRBD2. CDR3 size: 17 residues. Germline V gene sequence: CDR1 KGHDR, CDR2 SFDVKD. Trimming took 4 bases from V and 4 from J; bases not matched to a gene: 7. The CDR3 DNA sequence: TGTGCCACCAGTGACTCCCGACTAGCGGGGGGAGCAGATACGCAGTATTTT. As protein: CATSDSRLAGGADTQYF.

The chain joins TRBV6-5 to TRBJ1-4; 8 bases are shared with TRBD1. Unmatched junction bases numbered 11, after V lost 9 bases and J lost 5 bases. Germline-derived CDR1 and CDR2 are MNHEY and SVGAGI. CDR3 length: 15 residues. Here the CDR3 DNA reads TGTGCCAGTGGAGACAGGGGAAGGGGAAATGAAAAACTGTTTTTT. This translates into CASGDRGRGNEKLFF.

The chain links TRBV28 to TRBJ2-3; the D gene is possibly TRBD2 (6 bases). Germline V lookup: CDR1 MDHEN, CDR2 SYDVKM. This CDR3 is built from 15 residues. V lost 7 bases and J lost 5, with 19 bases in between. The chain's CDR3 is CASTPPGGIRDTQYF. The CDR3 nucleotides are TGTGCCAGCACCCCGCCCGGCGGGATCCGAGATACGCAGTATTTT.

This chain uses TRBV27 with TRBJ1-2; unclear D gene. Germline CDR1 and CDR2: MNHEY and SMNVEV (reference sequence). The length of the CDR3 is 12 residues. Trimming stripped 9 bases from V and 5 bases from J, with 13 bases between. The CDR3 DNA follows: TGTGCCAGTTCAGACGGAGTTTATGGCTACACCTTC. It specifies CASSDGVYGYTF.

This chain connects TRBV5-5 to TRBJ2-3; possibly TRBD2 for D (7 bases). Trimming removed 0 bases from V and 1 base from J, with 12 bases in between. The CDR3 contains 16 residues. Germline V CDR1 and CDR2: SGHKS, YYEKEE (reference sequence). The DNA for the CDR3 is TGTGCCAGCAGCTTGGGGCTAGGGGGGGGCACAGATACGCAGTATTTT. Residues: CASSLGLGGGTDTQYF.

The chain has TRBV7-3 and TRBJ1-2, with D unresolved. CDR3 length: 13 residues. V shed 2 bases and J shed 4 bases, with 8 bases lying between them. CDR1 SGHTA and CDR2 FQGTGA come from the germline V gene. The CDR3 is CASSLSGGYGYTF. CDR3 DNA sequence: TGTGCCAGCAGCTTATCGGGAGGCTATGGCTACACCTTC.

This rearrangement joins TRBV9 to TRBJ1-2, with TRBD1 as a possible D gene (6 bases). Trimming pared 4 bases from V and 3 bases from J, leaving 16 bases between. CDR1 is SGDLS, CDR2 YYNGEE, per germline. The length of the CDR3 is 15 residues. The CDR3 spells CASSSDRKQDYGYTF. The CDR3 DNA follows: TGTGCCAGCAGCTCCGACAGGAAACAAGACTATGGCTACACCTTC.

This clone has just one count. This chain connects TRBV19 to TRBJ2-1, with D possibly being TRBD1 (6 bases). CDR3 length: 14 amino acids. V dropped 3 bases and J dropped 8 bases, with 14 bases sitting between them. From germline, CDR1 is LNHDA and CDR2 SQIVND (reference sequence). The CDR3 protein is CASSMGDRQHEQFF. In nucleotides, the CDR3 is TGTGCCAGTAGTATGGGTGACAGGCAGCATGAGCAGTTCTTC.

The chain employs TRBV7-9 and TRBJ1-3; possible D gene TRBD1, 5 bases. The V gene lost 1 base and the J gene lost 0 bases, with 19 bases spanning the gap. Per germline, CDR1 SEHNR and CDR2 FQNEAQ (reference sequence). The CDR3 contains 19 residues. For the CDR3, the DNA is TGTGCCAGCAGCTTAGGTTGGACTACCCAGGGAGTCTCTGGAAACACCATATATTTT. It codes for CASSLGWTTQGVSGNTIYF.

The chain has TRBV6-6 and TRBJ2-2, with D uncertain. Germline V CDR1 and CDR2: MNHNY, SVGAGI (reference sequence). The CDR3 has 12 residues. Trimming stripped 6 bases from V and 6 bases from J, with 8 bases between. CDR3 in DNA: TGTGCCAGCAGACCTAACGCCGGGGAGCTGTTTTTT. This sequence encodes CASRPNAGELFF.

This chain uses TRBV5-1 with TRBJ2-1; weak D call: TRBD2 (5 bases). Germline V gives CDR1 SGHRS, CDR2 YFSETQ. The CDR3 is 14 residues long. Trimming pared 0 bases from V and 9 bases from J, leaving 13 bases between. CDR3 DNA sequence: TGCGCCAGCAGCTTGGTCCCCGAAGGGAGTGAGCAGTTCTTC. Translated, it gives CASSLVPEGSEQFF. The full variable domain, with the rest looked up from reference TRBV5-1 and TRBJ2-1, is KAGVTQTPRYLIKTRGQQVTLSCSPISGHRSVSWYQQTPGQGLQFLFEYFSETQRNKGNFPGRFSGRQFSNSRSEMNVSTLELGDSALYLCASSLVPEGSEQFFGPGTRLTVL.

The rearrangement links TRBV10-3 to TRBJ1-4, with D unclear. CDR3 size: 15 residues. Germline loops: CDR1 ENHRY, CDR2 SYGVKD. V was pared by 0 bases and J by 0 bases, with 5 bases between. The DNA of the CDR3 is TGTGCCATCAGTGAGTCGTTCGCAACTAATGAAAAACTGTTTTTT. It encodes CAISESFATNEKLFF.

This clone was seen a few times. The same CDR3 also results from other DNA sequences found in this sample. The chain employs TRBV5-1 and TRBJ1-2; 9 nucleotides match TRBD1. In germline, CDR1 is SGHRS, CDR2 YFSETQ. V lost 4 bases and J lost 2; bases outside the gene matches: 3. The CDR3 covers 14 residues. Written as DNA, the CDR3 is TGCGCCAGCAGCCCAGGACAGGGGAACTATGGCTACACCTTC. Amino acid sequence: CASSPGQGNYGYTF.

This rearrangement joins TRBV19 to TRBJ2-5; 9 nucleotides match TRBD2. CDR1 LNHDA and CDR2 SQIVND come from the germline V gene (reference sequence). After removal of 7 bases from V and 5 bases from J, the junction contained 8 bases not matched to a gene. The CDR3 is 14 residues long. CDR3 in amino acids: CASTPRGGRETQYF. The CDR3 DNA is TGTGCCAGTACTCCGCGGGGGGGACGGGAGACCCAGTACTTC.

CDR3 sequence: CASTATGTGDMRPQHF. For the CDR3, the DNA is TGTGCCAGTACTGCTACCGGGACAGGTGATATGCGGCCCCAGCATTTT. V is TRBV19 and J is TRBJ1-5; 8 nucleotides align to TRBD1. The CDR3 contains 16 residues. Germline CDR1 reads LNHDA; CDR2 reads SQIVND (reference sequence). Trimming cost V 7 bases and J 9 bases; bases outside gene matches: 17.

This CDR3 reads CASTSGTGVEAFF. DNA for the CDR3: TGTGCCAGCACCTCCGGGACAGGGGTTGAAGCTTTCTTT. The J gene is TRBJ1-1, the V gene TRBV6-6; 10 bases map to TRBD1. CDR3 length equals 13 residues. The V gene's germline CDR1 is MNHNY and CDR2 SVGAGI (reference sequence). Trimming cost V 7 bases and J 7 bases; bases outside gene matches: 6.

In this sample, this clone turned up a few times. This chain connects TRBV9 to TRBJ1-2, with 8 bases aligning to TRBD1. The CDR3 totals 13 residues. V gave up 6 bases and J gave up 6 bases; unmatched junction bases: 7. From germline, CDR1 is SGDLS and CDR2 YYNGEE. The CDR3 DNA sequence: TGTGCCAGCACCACGACAGGGGCCCATGGCTACACCTTC. It yields the protein CASTTTGAHGYTF.

The chain couples TRBV24-1 to TRBJ1-2; D remains unclear. The V end lost 9 bases, the J end lost 7 bases, and 14 bases lay between the germline ends. The CDR3 runs 12 residues. Germline loops: CDR1 KGHDR, CDR2 SFDVKD. The CDR3, as DNA: TGTGCCACCTTCCGCTCCGGGGTTGGCTACACCTTC. This codes for CATFRSGVGYTF.

The CDR3 nucleotides are TGTGCCAGCAACACCGACTATGGCTACACCTTC. Translating it yields CASNTDYGYTF. The chain carries TRBV6-5 and TRBJ1-2; no firm D call. Trimming took 7 bases from V and 3 from J, leaving 6 bases between them. Germline V gives CDR1 MNHEY, CDR2 SVGAGI. The CDR3 length is 11 residues.

V and J are TRBV5-1 and TRBJ1-2; 7 nucleotides align to TRBD1. Germline values: CDR1 SGHRS, CDR2 YFSETQ. The CDR3 is 15 residues long. J was trimmed by 3 bases and V by 5 bases; bases with no gene match: 10. This CDR3 is CASRQETGQYYGYTF. The CDR3 DNA reads as TGCGCCAGCAGACAAGAGACGGGACAGTACTATGGCTACACCTTC.

The CDR3 nucleotides are TGTGCCAGCTCATCGGGACAGGAATACGAGCAGTACTTC. This encodes CASSSGQEYEQYF. The chain combines TRBV18 with TRBJ2-7; TRBD1 matches 8 bases. Trimming removed 5 bases from V and 4 bases from J; junction bases left unmatched: 4. Germline lookup yields CDR1 KGHSH and CDR2 LQKENI. The CDR3 is 13 amino acids.

V usage is TRBV5-1 and J usage is TRBJ1-1; D might be TRBD1 (5 bases). From germline, CDR1 is SGHRS and CDR2 YFSETQ. CDR3 length: 14 amino acids. Trimming shortened V by 5 bases and J by 1 base, and 12 bases separated the two germline ends. The CDR3 DNA sequence: TGCGCCAGCAGTCCAATAACAGGGAACACTGAAGCTTTCTTT. Encoded protein: CASSPITGNTEAFF. Full variable domain (missing parts from reference TRBV5-1 and TRBJ1-1): KAGVTQTPRYLIKTRGQQVTLSCSPISGHRSVSWYQQTPGQGLQFLFEYFSETQRNKGNFPGRFSGRQFSNSRSEMNVSTLELGDSALYLCASSPITGNTEAFFGQGTRLTVV.

The rearrangement uses TRBV27 and TRBJ2-2; the D gene is possibly TRBD1 (6 bases). The CDR3 length is 16 residues. In germline, CDR1 is MNHEY, CDR2 SMNVEV (reference sequence). Trimming removed 5 bases from V and 1 base from J, with 14 bases in between. The CDR3: CASSTFWTVNTGELFF. CDR3 in DNA: TGTGCCAGCAGTACTTTCTGGACAGTGAACACCGGGGAGCTGTTTTTT.

V is TRBV7-2 and J is TRBJ2-7, with D unresolved. The CDR3 runs to 12 residues. Germline assignment: CDR1 SGHTA and CDR2 FQGNSA. The V gene lost 5 bases and the J gene lost 4 bases, with 9 bases spanning the gap. CDR3 amino acids: CASSPERYEQYF. Here the CDR3 DNA reads TGTGCCAGCAGCCCCGAGAGGTACGAGCAGTACTTC.

This chain joins TRBV6-6 and TRBJ1-6, with D perhaps matching TRBD1 (5 bases). V dropped 7 bases and J dropped 8 bases, with 18 bases sitting between them. Germline values: CDR1 MNHNY, CDR2 SVGAGI (reference sequence). The CDR3 is 15 amino acids. CDR3 nucleotide sequence: TGTGCCAGCACCCTACGGCCAGGGATGGATTCACCCCTCCACTTT. Translation gives CASTLRPGMDSPLHF.